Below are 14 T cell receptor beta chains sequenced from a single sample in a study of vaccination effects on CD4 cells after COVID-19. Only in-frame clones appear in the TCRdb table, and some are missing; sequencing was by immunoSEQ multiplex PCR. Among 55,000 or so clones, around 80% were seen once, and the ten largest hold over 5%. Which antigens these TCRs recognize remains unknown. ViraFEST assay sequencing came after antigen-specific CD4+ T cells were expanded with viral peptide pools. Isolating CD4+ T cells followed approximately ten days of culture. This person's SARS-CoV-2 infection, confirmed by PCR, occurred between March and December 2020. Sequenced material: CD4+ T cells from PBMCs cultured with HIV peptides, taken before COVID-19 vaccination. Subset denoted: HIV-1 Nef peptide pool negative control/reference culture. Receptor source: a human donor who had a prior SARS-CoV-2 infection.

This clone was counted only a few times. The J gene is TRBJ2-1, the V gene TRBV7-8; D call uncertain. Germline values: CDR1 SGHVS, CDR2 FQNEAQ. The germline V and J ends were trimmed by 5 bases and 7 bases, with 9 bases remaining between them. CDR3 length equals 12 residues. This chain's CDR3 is CASSRPFNEQFF. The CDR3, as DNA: TGTGCCAGCAGCCGTCCTTTTAATGAGCAGTTCTTC.

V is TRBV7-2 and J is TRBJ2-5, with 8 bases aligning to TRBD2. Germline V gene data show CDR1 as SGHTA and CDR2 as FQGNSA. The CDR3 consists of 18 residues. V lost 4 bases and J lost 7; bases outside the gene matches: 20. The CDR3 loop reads CASSWRIAYGRALGTQYF. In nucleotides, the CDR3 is TGTGCCAGCAGCTGGAGGATTGCTTACGGGAGGGCGCTCGGGACCCAGTACTTC.

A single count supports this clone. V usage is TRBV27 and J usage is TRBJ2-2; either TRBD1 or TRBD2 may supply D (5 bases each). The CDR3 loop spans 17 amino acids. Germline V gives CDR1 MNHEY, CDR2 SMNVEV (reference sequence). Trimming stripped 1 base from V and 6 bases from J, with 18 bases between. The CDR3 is CASSLLLGETKAGELFF. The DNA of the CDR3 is TGTGCCAGCAGTTTATTATTGGGGGAAACGAAGGCCGGGGAGCTGTTTTTT.

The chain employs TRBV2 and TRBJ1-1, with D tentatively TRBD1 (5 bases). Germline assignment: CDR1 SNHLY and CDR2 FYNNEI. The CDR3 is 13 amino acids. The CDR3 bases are TGTGCTGGGGTAGGGGACCGGGGTACTGAAGCTTTCTTT. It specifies CAGVGDRGTEAFF. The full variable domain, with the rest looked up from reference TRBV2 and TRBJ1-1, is EPEVTQTPSHQVTQMGQEVILRCVPISNHLYFYWYRQILGQKVEFLVSFYNNEISEKSEIFDDQFSVERPDGSNFTLKIRSTKLEDSAMYFCAGVGDRGTEAFFGQGTRLTVV.

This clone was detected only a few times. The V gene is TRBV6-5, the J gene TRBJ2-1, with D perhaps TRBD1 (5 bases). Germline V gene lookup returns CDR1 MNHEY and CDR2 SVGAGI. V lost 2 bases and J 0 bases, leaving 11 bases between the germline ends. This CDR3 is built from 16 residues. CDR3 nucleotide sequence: TGTGCCAGCAGTTACAGTCAGGGAAGCTCCTACAATGAGCAGTTCTTC. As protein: CASSYSQGSSYNEQFF.

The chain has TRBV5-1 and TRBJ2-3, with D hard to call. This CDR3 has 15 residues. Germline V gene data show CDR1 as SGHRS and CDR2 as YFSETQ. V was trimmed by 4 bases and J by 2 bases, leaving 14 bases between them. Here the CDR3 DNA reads TGCGCCAGCAGCGACCTCTTGGGCTCCACAGATACGCAGTATTTT. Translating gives CASSDLLGSTDTQYF.

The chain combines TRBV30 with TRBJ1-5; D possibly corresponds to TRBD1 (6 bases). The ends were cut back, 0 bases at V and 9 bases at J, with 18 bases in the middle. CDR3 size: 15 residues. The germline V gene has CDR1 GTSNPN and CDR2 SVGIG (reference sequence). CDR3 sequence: CAWSVTGAIGRPQHF. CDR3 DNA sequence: TGTGCCTGGAGTGTAACGGGGGCAATCGGTCGGCCCCAGCATTTT.

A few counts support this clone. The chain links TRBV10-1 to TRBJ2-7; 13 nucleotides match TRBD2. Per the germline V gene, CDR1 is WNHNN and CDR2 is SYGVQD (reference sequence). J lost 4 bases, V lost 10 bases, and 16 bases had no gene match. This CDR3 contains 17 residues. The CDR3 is CATWTSGRGQHIYEQYF. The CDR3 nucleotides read TGCGCCACCTGGACTAGCGGGAGAGGACAGCACATTTACGAGCAGTACTTC.

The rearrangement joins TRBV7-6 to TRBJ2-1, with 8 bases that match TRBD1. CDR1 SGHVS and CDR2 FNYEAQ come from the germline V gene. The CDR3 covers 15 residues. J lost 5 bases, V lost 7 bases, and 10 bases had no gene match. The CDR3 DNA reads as TGTGCCAGCACATTAAGGCCGGGACAGGACAATGAGCAGTTCTTC. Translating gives CASTLRPGQDNEQFF.

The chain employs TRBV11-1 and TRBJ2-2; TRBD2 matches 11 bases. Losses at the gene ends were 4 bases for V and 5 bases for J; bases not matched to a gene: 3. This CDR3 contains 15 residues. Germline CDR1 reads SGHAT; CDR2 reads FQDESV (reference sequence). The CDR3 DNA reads TGTGCCAGCAGCTCCCGACTAGCGGGAACCGGGGAGCTGTTTTTT. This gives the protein CASSSRLAGTGELFF.

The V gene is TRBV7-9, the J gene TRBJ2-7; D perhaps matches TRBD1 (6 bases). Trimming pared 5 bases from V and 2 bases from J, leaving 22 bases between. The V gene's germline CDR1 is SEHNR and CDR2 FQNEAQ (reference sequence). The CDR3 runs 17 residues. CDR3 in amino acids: CASSPDPGQKGAYEQYF. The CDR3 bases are TGTGCCAGCAGCCCGGACCCGGGACAAAAAGGAGCCTACGAGCAGTACTTC.

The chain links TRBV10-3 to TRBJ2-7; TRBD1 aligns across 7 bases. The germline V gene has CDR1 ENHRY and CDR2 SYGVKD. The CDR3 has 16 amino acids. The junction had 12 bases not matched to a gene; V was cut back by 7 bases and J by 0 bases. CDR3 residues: CAINSLDRQGSYEQYF. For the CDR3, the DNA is TGTGCCATCAACTCTCTCGATAGACAGGGCTCCTACGAGCAGTACTTC.

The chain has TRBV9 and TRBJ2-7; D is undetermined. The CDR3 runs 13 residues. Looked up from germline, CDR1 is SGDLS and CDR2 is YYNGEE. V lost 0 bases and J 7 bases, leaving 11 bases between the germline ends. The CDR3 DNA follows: TGTGCCAGCAGCGTAGTCCCTGGTTCTGAGCAGTACTTC. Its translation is CASSVVPGSEQYF.

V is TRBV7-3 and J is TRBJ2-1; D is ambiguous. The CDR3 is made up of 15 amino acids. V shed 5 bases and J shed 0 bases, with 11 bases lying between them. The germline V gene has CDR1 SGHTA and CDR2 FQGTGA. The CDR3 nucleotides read TGTGCCAGCAGCCCCTTCCACAGCTCCTACAATGAGCAGTTCTTC. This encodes CASSPFHSSYNEQFF.